These 29 T cell receptor beta chains came from one sample sequenced in a study of tumor and adjacent non-tumor tissue in lung cancer. Three rounds of nested PCR, following a modified ARM-PCR protocol, produced the TCRbeta library. TCRdb passed the multiplex PCR reads through MiXCR, listing each CDR3 protein once. The table lists fewer than 120,000 distinct CDR3 sequences, approximately 84% of them singletons. RNA was extracted from bulk tissue without any cell sorting. The specimen sequenced was lung tumor tissue. These receptors originate from a man in his 70s with non-small cell lung cancer.

This clonotype was found many times. The rearrangement joins TRBV29-1 to TRBJ1-2, with D maybe TRBD1 (5 bases). The CDR3 runs to 15 residues. CDR1 SQVTM and CDR2 ANQGSEA come from the germline V gene. The germline V and J ends were trimmed by 1 base and 1 base, with 13 bases remaining between them. This CDR3 reads CSVEGGDSVNYGYTF. The CDR3, as DNA: TGCAGCGTTGAAGGAGGTGACAGCGTTAACTATGGCTACACCTTC. Complete variable domain (other parts from reference TRBV29-1 and TRBJ1-2): SAVISQKPSRDICQRGTSLTIQCQVDSQVTMMFWYRQQPGQSLTLIATANQGSEATYESGFVIDKFPISRPNLTFSTLTVSNMSPEDSSIYLCSVEGGDSVNYGYTFGSGTRLTVV.

This clonotype appeared a single time. Germline and junction disagree at one end, which may indicate a read error. V is TRBV11-3 and J is TRBJ2-3; D possibly corresponds to TRBD1 (5 bases). Germline V gene lookup returns CDR1 SGHNT and CDR2 YENEEA. The CDR3 totals 14 residues. The CDR3 region has the DNA TGTGCCAGCAACTTCGGCGTACATACAGGTACGCAGTATTTT. It is translated as CASNFGVHTGTQYF.

Of note for this clonotype: The junction departs from germline at one end; a sequencing error may be responsible. This chain links TRBV12-3 or TRBV12-4 with TRBJ1-6, with 11 bases that match TRBD1. The CDR3 runs 16 residues. The CDR3 nucleotides read TGTACCAGCTCCTCCGGGACAGGGGGTTATAATTCACCCCTCCACTTT. Amino acid sequence: CTSSSGTGGYNSPLHF.

To note about this clonotype: The conserved phenylalanine or tryptophan is not found at the CDR3 terminus, so this likely reflects a read error. The chain has TRBV5-5 and TRBJ1-3, with 11 bases that match TRBD1. The CDR3 loop spans 17 amino acids. The V segment lost 5 bases and the J segment 4 bases; nucleotides outside the gene matches: 11. CDR1 SGHKS and CDR2 YYEKEE come from the germline V gene (reference sequence). DNA of the CDR3: TGTGCCAGCAGTACCTGGACAGGGGGCGCGGCGGGAAACACCATATATTAT. Its translation is CASSTWTGGAAGNTIYY.

Of note for this clonotype: One junction end disagrees with the germline gene, perhaps due to a read error. The chain carries TRBV6-1 and TRBJ2-7, with TRBD2 as a possible D gene (5 bases). This CDR3 comprises 14 residues. The germline gives CDR1 MNHNS, CDR2 SASEGT. CDR3 region: CSSSVGVPSYEQYF. The CDR3 DNA follows: TGTTCCAGCAGTGTCGGGGTTCCGTCGTACGAGCAGTACTTC.

V gene TRBV11-2 combines with J gene TRBJ1-1, with D possibly matching TRBD1 (5 bases). CDR3 length: 14 residues. Germline CDR1 and CDR2: SGHAT and FQNNGV. CDR3 in DNA: TGTGCTAACACTAGGGCGGGGGGTAACACTGAAGCTTTCTTT. Protein sequence: CANTRAGGNTEAFF. The complete variable domain, with remaining parts taken from reference TRBV11-2 and TRBJ1-1, reads EAGVAQSPRYKIIEKRQSVAFWCNPISGHATLYWYQQILGQGPKLLIQFQNNGVVDDSQLPKDRFSAERLKGVDSTLKIQPAKLEDSAVYLCANTRAGGNTEAFFGQGTRLTVV.

This clonotype was seen just once. V and J are TRBV12-3 or TRBV12-4 and TRBJ1-5; unclear D gene. The CDR3 is 12 residues long. Trimming stripped 5 bases from V and 9 bases from J, with 11 bases between. The CDR3 spells CASSAACRPQHF. CDR3 in DNA: TGTGCCAGCAGTGCCGCTTGCCGGCCCCAGCATTTT.

This clonotype was seen once. Sequence at one end of the junction differs from germline and may be a read error. V and J are TRBV5-1 and TRBJ2-3; D is perhaps TRBD1 (5 bases). The CDR3 runs to 11 residues. In germline, CDR1 is SGHRS, CDR2 YFSETQ. The CDR3 protein is CASVQGDRQYF. The CDR3 bases are TGCGCCAGTGTCCAAGGGGATAGGCAGTATTTT.

This chain connects TRBV4-1 to TRBJ2-3; perhaps TRBD2 as D (6 bases). Germline V gene data show CDR1 as MGHRA and CDR2 as YSYEKL. The CDR3 sequence is 15 residues long. With 1 base removed from V and 1 base from J, the gap between germline ends came to 9 bases. The CDR3 bases are TGCGCCAGCAGCCAAGCTAGCGAACGCACAGATACGCAGTATTTT. As protein: CASSQASERTDTQYF.

The chain carries TRBV4-1 and TRBJ1-4, with D tentatively TRBD1 (5 bases). Trimming left V 6 bases short and J 0 bases short, with 11 bases between. The CDR3 covers 15 residues. Germline assignment: CDR1 MGHRA and CDR2 YSYEKL. DNA for the CDR3: TGCGCCAGCAGACTGGACAAGACAACTAATGAAAAACTGTTTTTT. Translation: CASRLDKTTNEKLFF.

This clonotype was seen once. The junction shows a germline mismatch at one end, possibly a read error. The chain couples TRBV5-1 to TRBJ1-6, with no clear D. CDR1 is SGHRS, CDR2 YFSETQ, per germline. CDR3 size: 14 residues. The CDR3 loop is CASGSDGRGSPLRF. The DNA for the CDR3 is TGCGCCAGCGGCTCGGACGGGCGAGGCTCACCCCTCCGCTTT. The full variable domain, its missing parts supplied by reference TRBV5-1 and TRBJ1-6, is KAGVTQTPRYLIKTRGQQVTLSCSPISGHRSVSWYQQTPGQGLQFLFEYFSETQRNKGNFPGRFSGRQFSNSRSEMNVSTLELGDSALYLCASGSDGRGSPLRFGNGTRLTVT.

A few counts support this clonotype. This sequence joins TRBV5-1 and TRBJ2-4, with D perhaps matching TRBD1 (6 bases). The V and J ends lost 7 bases and 8 bases respectively, with 19 bases between them. The CDR3 extends over 14 amino acids. Germline V CDR1 and CDR2: SGHRS, YFSETQ. The CDR3 spells CASGHGFKGDIQYF. In DNA, the CDR3 is TGCGCCAGCGGACACGGGTTCAAGGGGGACATTCAGTACTTC. Full variable domain (remainder filled in from reference TRBV5-1 and TRBJ2-4): KAGVTQTPRYLIKTRGQQVTLSCSPISGHRSVSWYQQTPGQGLQFLFEYFSETQRNKGNFPGRFSGRQFSNSRSEMNVSTLELGDSALYLCASGHGFKGDIQYFGAGTRLSVL.

The genes are TRBV6-1 and TRBJ2-5; D is perhaps TRBD1 (6 bases). This CDR3 has 15 residues. Trimming removed 10 bases from V and 2 bases from J, with 20 bases in between. Per the germline V gene, CDR1 is MNHNS and CDR2 is SASEGT. CDR3: CAISYREMGQETQYF. Written as DNA, the CDR3 is TGTGCCATCAGCTACAGGGAAATGGGACAAGAGACCCAGTACTTC.

V usage is TRBV4-1 and J usage is TRBJ1-5; D perhaps matches TRBD1 (6 bases). With the DNA end fitting TRBJ2-3 better, the J assignment may be wrong. Germline V gene data show CDR1 as MGHRA and CDR2 as YSYEKL. The CDR3 is 15 residues long. In nucleotides, the CDR3 is TGCGCCAGCAGCCCTGGGACACTGCTCCATCAGCCCCAGTATTTT. This gives the protein CASSPGTLLHQPQYF.

The rearrangement joins TRBV18 to TRBJ1-2, with 7 bases identical to TRBD1. From germline, CDR1 is KGHSH and CDR2 LQKENI. Unmatched junction bases numbered 8, after V lost 4 bases and J lost 12 bases. This CDR3 is built from 12 residues. CDR3 DNA: TGTGCCAGCTCACGGCGTGAGGGGGCCCACACCTTC. This encodes CASSRREGAHTF.

As for this clonotype: A junction end diverges from the germline sequence, so it may reflect a read error. The chain has TRBV29-1 and TRBJ1-1, with 7 bases that match TRBD1. The CDR3 consists of 14 residues. Germline-derived CDR1 and CDR2 are SQVTM and ANQGSEA. DNA for the CDR3: TGCAGCGTCTTCGGACAGGTTACTAAAACTGAAGCATTCTTT. Its translation: CSVFGQVTKTEAFF.

On this clonotype itself: One end of the junction varies from germline; a read error may be responsible. The chain recombines TRBV4-1 with TRBJ2-7; 11 bases map to TRBD2. This CDR3 is built from 16 residues. CDR1 is MGHRA and CDR2 is YSYEKL in the germline V gene. In DNA, the CDR3 is TGCGCCAGCAGCCGGACACTAGCGGGAGAGGTGAACGAGCAATACTTC. It translates to CASSRTLAGEVNEQYF.

The sample holds many counts of this clonotype. The chain uses TRBV12-3 or TRBV12-4 and TRBJ2-7, with D hard to call. This CDR3 comprises 13 residues. Trimming took 7 bases from V and 5 from J, leaving 15 bases between them. The CDR3 DNA sequence: TGTGCCAGCATTTTCCCCCTTCGTCACGAGCAGTACTTC. Amino acids: CASIFPLRHEQYF.

CDR3 sequence reads: CASSSTFRGRSVNGQYF. The CDR3 DNA sequence: TGTGCCAGCAGCTCCACCTTTAGAGGGAGGTCCGTCAATGGGCAGTACTTC. The gene calls are TRBV11-1 and TRBJ2-1; a possible D gene is TRBD2 (6 bases). The J call may be in error: the DNA end matches TRBJ2-7 better. CDR1 and CDR2 (germline): SGHAT, FQDESV (reference sequence). The CDR3 runs 17 residues.

For this clonotype: Without the conserved terminal phenylalanine or tryptophan, this CDR3 likely stems from a read error. The chain links TRBV10-2 to TRBJ2-5; possibly TRBD2 for D (6 bases). With 10 bases removed from V and 5 bases from J, the gap between germline ends came to 26 bases. The CDR3 has 16 amino acids. From germline, CDR1 is WSHSY and CDR2 SAAADI. The CDR3 loop reads CAIQGGATRGGETQYV. As DNA, the CDR3 is TGCGCCATCCAGGGAGGTGCAACGAGAGGTGGGGAGACCCAGTACGTC.

Regarding this clonotype: As the CDR3 is not closed by the conserved phenylalanine or tryptophan, this likely results from a read error. J is TRBJ2-5 and V is TRBV7-8; a weak D match, TRBD2 (5 bases). The CDR3 is 17 residues long. Trimming took off 0 bases at V and 5 bases at J, with 19 bases between the two ends. Germline V gene data show CDR1 as SGHVS and CDR2 as FQNEAQ. The CDR3 nucleotides are TGTGCCAGCAGCTTAGCGTCGAGCGGAACTGGGGAGGAGACCCAGTACCTC. Protein product: CASSLASSGTGEETQYL.

Points on this clonotype: The junction shows a germline mismatch at one end, possibly a read error. The gene calls are TRBV11-1 and TRBJ1-1, with D maybe TRBD1 (6 bases). Germline V CDR1 and CDR2: SGHAT, FQDESV (reference sequence). This CDR3 region has 14 residues. CDR3 residues: CVSSQGTRNTELFF. CDR3 nucleotides: TGTGTCAGCAGCCAGGGGACAAGGAACACTGAACTTTTCTTT.

On this clonotype itself: Compared with germline, one end of the junction differs, possibly owing to a read error. The chain is built from TRBV16 and TRBJ2-1; possibly TRBD1 for D (6 bases). The CDR3 has 14 amino acids. Germline V CDR1 and CDR2: KGHSY, FQNENV. The CDR3 loop reads CASGTSSSYKEQFF. The CDR3 nucleotides read TGTGCCAGCGGGACATCTAGCTCCTACAAAGAGCAGTTCTTC.

This clonotype was detected only a few times. A clone one base away is much larger, so this may be a read error. The rearrangement joins TRBV12-3 or TRBV12-4 to TRBJ2-1; no reliable D call. Trimming stripped 7 bases from V and 4 bases from J, with 5 bases between. The CDR3 has 11 residues. DNA of the CDR3: TGTGCCAGCACCATGTACAATGAGCAGTTCTTC. This sequence encodes CASTMYNEQFF.

This clonotype occurred once. One junction end does not reproduce the germline sequence, and a read error may be involved. This chain connects TRBV5-4 to TRBJ1-1, with TRBD1 matching 9 bases. The CDR3 covers 14 residues. The germline V gene encodes CDR1 SGHNT and CDR2 YYREEE (reference sequence). The CDR3 region has the DNA TGTGCTAGCGGCTTCGACAGGGGGAACACCGAAGCTTTCTTT. It specifies CASGFDRGNTEAFF.

Note on this clonotype: The CDR3 end shows no conserved phenylalanine or tryptophan, and so a read error is likely. The chain carries TRBV29-1 and TRBJ2-2; no clear D. The germline V gene has CDR1 SQVTM and CDR2 ANQGSEA. The CDR3 runs 12 residues. CDR3 protein: CSVLGNTGELFL. CDR3 bases: TGCAGCGTTCTGGGGAACACTGGGGAGCTGTTTCTT.

On this clonotype: Sequence at one end of the junction differs from germline and may be a read error. The CDR3 loop is CSIETGGESQYF. For the CDR3, the DNA is TGCAGCATTGAGACAGGGGGAGAGAGCCAGTACTTC. This chain connects TRBV29-1 to TRBJ2-5, with 9 bases identical to TRBD1. Germline CDR1 SQVTM, CDR2 ANQGSEA. The CDR3 is made up of 12 amino acids.

This clonotype was detected only once. Relative to the germline gene, one junction end is altered; a read error may explain this. The chain combines TRBV12-3 or TRBV12-4 with TRBJ1-2; D ambiguous. The CDR3 loop spans 11 amino acids. CDR3 DNA: TGCGCCGGCACCCTGGGATATGGCTACACCTTC. Its protein product is CAGTLGYGYTF.

On this clonotype itself: One end of the junction fails to match germline, which may point to a read error. J is TRBJ2-2 and V is TRBV10-3, with 10 bases that match TRBD2. In germline, CDR1 is ENHRY, CDR2 SYGVKD. The CDR3 extends over 15 amino acids. For the CDR3, the DNA is TGTGCTATCAGAGGACTAGCGGCGAACACCGGGGAGCTGTTTTTT. It translates to CAIRGLAANTGELFF.